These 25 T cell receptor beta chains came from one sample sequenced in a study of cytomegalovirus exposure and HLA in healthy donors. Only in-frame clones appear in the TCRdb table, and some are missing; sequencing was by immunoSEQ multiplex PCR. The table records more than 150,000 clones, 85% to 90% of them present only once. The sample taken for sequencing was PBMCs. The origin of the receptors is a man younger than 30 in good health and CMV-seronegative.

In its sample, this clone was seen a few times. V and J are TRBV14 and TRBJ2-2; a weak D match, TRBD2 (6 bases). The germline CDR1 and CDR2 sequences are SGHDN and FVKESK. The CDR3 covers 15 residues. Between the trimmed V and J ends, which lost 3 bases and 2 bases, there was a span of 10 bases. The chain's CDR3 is CASSQGGTNTGELFF. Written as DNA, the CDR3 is TGTGCCAGCAGCCAGGGCGGGACCAACACCGGGGAGCTGTTTTTT.

CDR3: CASSLSGGASSYNEQFF. The CDR3 bases are TGTGCCAGCAGCCTTTCAGGCGGGGCGAGCTCCTACAATGAGCAGTTCTTC. J is TRBJ2-1 and V is TRBV28; TRBD2 might be the D (6 bases). The V and J ends lost 6 bases and 0 bases respectively, with 18 bases between them. CDR1 is MDHEN, CDR2 SYDVKM, per germline. This CDR3 contains 17 residues.

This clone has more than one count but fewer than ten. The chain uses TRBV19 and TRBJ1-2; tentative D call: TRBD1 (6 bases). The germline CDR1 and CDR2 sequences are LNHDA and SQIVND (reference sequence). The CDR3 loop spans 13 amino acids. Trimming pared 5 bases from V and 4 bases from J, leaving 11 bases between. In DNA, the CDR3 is TGTGCCAGTAGTCAAACAGGGAGCTATGGCTACACCTTC. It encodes CASSQTGSYGYTF.

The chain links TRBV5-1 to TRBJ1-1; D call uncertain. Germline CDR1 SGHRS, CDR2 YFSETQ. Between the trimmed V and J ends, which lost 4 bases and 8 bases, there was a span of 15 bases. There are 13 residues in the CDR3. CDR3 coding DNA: TGCGCCAGCAGCCGCAACCGCCAGACAGAAGCTTTCTTT. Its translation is CASSRNRQTEAFF.

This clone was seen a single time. CDR3: CASTRLSQGLYGYTF. DNA of the CDR3: TGTGCCAGCACCCGATTAAGTCAGGGCCTCTATGGCTACACCTTC. This sequence joins TRBV11-2 and TRBJ1-2, with D possibly being TRBD1 (5 bases). V was clipped by 7 bases and J by 4 bases, with 19 bases between them. Germline loops: CDR1 SGHAT, CDR2 FQNNGV. The CDR3 extends over 15 amino acids.

For the CDR3, the DNA is TGTGCCAGCAGCTTAGGAACAGGGGCCGGCTACACCTTC. Translation: CASSLGTGAGYTF. The chain couples TRBV11-3 to TRBJ1-2; 7 bases map to TRBD1. The CDR3 spans 13 residues. With 1 base clipped from V and 8 bases from J, the junction kept 4 bases outside the gene matches. Germline V CDR1 and CDR2: SGHNT, YENEEA.

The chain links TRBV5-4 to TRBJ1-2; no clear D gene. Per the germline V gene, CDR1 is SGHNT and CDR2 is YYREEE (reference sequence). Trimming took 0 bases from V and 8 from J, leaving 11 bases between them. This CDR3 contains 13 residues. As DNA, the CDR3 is TGTGCCAGCAGCTTGGCCGAGGGTTTCGGCTACACCTTC. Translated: CASSLAEGFGYTF.

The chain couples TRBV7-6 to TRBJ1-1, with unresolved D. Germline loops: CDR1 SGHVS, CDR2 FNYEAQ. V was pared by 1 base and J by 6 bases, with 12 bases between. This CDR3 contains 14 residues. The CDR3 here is CASSLDVQAPEAFF. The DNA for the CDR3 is TGTGCCAGCAGCTTAGACGTCCAGGCCCCTGAAGCTTTCTTT.

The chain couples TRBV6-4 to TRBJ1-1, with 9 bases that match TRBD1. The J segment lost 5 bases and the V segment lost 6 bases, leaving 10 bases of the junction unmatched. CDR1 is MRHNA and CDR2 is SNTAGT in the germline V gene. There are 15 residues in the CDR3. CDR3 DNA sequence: TGTGCCAGCAGCGCAACGGGACAGGGAAGAACTGAAGCTTTCTTT. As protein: CASSATGQGRTEAFF.

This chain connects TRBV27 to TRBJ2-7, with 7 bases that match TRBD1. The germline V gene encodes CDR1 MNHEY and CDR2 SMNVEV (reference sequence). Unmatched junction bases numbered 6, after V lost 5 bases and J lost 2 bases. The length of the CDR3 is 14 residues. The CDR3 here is CASSLGQATYEQYF. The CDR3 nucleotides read TGTGCCAGCAGTCTCGGACAGGCCACCTACGAGCAGTACTTC.

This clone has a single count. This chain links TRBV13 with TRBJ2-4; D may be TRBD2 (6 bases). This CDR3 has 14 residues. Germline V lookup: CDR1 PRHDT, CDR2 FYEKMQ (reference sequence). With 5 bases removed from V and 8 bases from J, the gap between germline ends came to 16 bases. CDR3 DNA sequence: TGTGCCAGCAGCCTAAGACTCCCGGGGGACATTCAGTACTTC. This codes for CASSLRLPGDIQYF. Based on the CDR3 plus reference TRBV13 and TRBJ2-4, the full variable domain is AAGVIQSPRHLIKEKRETATLKCYPIPRHDTVYWYQQGPGQDPQFLISFYEKMQSDKGSIPDRFSAQQFSDYHSELNMSSLELGDSALYFCASSLRLPGDIQYFGAGTRLSVL.

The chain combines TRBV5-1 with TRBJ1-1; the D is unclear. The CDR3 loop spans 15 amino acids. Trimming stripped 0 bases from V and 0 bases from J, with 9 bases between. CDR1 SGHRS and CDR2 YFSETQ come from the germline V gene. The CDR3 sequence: CASSLDGNMNTEAFF. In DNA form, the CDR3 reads TGCGCCAGCAGCTTGGACGGTAATATGAACACTGAAGCTTTCTTT.

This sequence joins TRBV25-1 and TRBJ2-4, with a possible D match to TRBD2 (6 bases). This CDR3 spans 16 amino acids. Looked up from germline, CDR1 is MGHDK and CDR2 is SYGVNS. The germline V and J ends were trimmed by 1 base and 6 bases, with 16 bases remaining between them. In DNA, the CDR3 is TGTGCCAGCAGTGAATCTTTAGCCGAGGAGGGAAACATTCAGTACTTC. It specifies CASSESLAEEGNIQYF.

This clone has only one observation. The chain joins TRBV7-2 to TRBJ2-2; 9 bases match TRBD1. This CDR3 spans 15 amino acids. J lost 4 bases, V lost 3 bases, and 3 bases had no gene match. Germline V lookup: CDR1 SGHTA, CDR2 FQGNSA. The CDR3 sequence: CASSLDRGPTGELFF. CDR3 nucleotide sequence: TGTGCCAGCAGCTTGGACAGGGGACCCACCGGGGAGCTGTTTTTT.

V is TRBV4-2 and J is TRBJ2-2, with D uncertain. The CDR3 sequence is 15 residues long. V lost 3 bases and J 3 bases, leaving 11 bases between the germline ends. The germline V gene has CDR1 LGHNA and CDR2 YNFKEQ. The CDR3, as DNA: TGTGCCAGCAGCCATCGACTTATTTACACCGGGGAGCTGTTTTTT. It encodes CASSHRLIYTGELFF.

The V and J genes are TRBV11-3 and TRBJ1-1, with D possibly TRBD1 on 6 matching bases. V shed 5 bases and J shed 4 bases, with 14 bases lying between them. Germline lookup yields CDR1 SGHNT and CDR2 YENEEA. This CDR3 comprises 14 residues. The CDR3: CASSQGLSVTEAFF. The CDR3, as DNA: TGTGCCAGCAGCCAGGGGCTTTCCGTCACTGAAGCTTTCTTT.

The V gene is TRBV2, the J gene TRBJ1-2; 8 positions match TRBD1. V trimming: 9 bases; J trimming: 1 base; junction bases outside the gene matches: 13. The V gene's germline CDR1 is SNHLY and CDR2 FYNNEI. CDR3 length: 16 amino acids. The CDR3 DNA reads TGTGCCAGTGAACCCCGTTGGACAGGGATTAACTATGGCTACACCTTC. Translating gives CASEPRWTGINYGYTF.

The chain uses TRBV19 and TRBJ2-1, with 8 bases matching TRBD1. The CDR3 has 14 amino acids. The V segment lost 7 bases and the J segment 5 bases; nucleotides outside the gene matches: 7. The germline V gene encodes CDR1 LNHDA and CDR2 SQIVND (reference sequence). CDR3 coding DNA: TGTGCCAGTAATCCGGGACAGGTCAACAATGAGCAGTTCTTC. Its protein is CASNPGQVNNEQFF.

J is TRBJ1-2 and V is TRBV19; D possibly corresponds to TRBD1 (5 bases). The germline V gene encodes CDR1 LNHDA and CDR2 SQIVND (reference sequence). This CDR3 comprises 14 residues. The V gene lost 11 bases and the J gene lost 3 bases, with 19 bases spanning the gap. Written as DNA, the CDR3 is TGTGCCTCTAACCCGGGGGGACTTGACTATGGCTACACCTTC. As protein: CASNPGGLDYGYTF.

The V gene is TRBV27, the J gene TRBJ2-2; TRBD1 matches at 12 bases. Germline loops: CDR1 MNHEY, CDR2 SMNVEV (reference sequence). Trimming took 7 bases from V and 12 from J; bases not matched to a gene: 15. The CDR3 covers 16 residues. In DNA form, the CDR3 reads TGTGCCAGCAATCTGCCCCCGGGACAGGGGGCAGAAAAGCTGTTTTTT. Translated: CASNLPPGQGAEKLFF.

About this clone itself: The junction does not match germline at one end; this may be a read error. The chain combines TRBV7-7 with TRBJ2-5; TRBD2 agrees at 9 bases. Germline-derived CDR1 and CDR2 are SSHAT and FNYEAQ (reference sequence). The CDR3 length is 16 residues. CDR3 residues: CASSLAWGIAGDTQYF. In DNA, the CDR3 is TGTGCTAGCAGCTTAGCTTGGGGGATAGCGGGAGACACCCAGTACTTC. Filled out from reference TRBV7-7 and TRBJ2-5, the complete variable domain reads GAGVSQSPRYKVTKRGQDVTLRCDPISSHATLYWYQQALGQGPEFLTYFNYEAQPDKSGLPSDRFSAERPEGSISTLTIQRTEQRDSAMYRCASSLAWGIAGDTQYFGPGTRLLVL.

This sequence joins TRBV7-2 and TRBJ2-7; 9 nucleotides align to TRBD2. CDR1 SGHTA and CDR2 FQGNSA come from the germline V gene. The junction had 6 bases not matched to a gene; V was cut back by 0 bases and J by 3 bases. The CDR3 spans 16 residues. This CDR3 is CASSLASGGSSYEQYF. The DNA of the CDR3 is TGTGCCAGCAGCTTAGCAAGCGGGGGGTCTAGCTACGAGCAGTACTTC.

The CDR3 coding sequence is TGTGCCAGCAGTGCCCGGCGGGATAACACTGAAGCTTTCTTT. The encoded protein is CASSARRDNTEAFF. V is TRBV2 and J is TRBJ1-1; D not resolved. V shed 4 bases and J shed 2 bases, with 11 bases lying between them. Germline V gives CDR1 SNHLY, CDR2 FYNNEI. The CDR3 spans 14 residues.

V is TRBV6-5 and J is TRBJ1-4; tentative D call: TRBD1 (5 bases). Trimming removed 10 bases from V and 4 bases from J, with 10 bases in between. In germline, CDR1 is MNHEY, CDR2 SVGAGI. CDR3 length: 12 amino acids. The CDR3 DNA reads TGTGCCACCGGGGGGATTAATGAAAAACTGTTTTTT. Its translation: CATGGINEKLFF.

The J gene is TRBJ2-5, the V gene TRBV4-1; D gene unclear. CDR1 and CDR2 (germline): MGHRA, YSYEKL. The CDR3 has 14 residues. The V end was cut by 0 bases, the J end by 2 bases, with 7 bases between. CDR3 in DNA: TGCGCCAGCAGCCAAGAGGGCAGGCAAGAGACCCAGTACTTC. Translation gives CASSQEGRQETQYF.